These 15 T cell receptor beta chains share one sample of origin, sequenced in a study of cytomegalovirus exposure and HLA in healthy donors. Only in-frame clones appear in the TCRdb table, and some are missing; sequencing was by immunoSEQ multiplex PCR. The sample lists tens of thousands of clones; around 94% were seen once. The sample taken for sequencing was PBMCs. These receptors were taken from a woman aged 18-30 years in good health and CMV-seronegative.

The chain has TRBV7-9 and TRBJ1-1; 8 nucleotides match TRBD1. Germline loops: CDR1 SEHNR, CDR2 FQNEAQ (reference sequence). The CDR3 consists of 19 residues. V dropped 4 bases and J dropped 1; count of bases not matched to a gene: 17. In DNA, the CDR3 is TGTGCCAGCAGCTCTTCCATTGACAGGGGCAAGAGAGAGAACACTGAAGCTTTCTTT. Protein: CASSSSIDRGKRENTEAFF.

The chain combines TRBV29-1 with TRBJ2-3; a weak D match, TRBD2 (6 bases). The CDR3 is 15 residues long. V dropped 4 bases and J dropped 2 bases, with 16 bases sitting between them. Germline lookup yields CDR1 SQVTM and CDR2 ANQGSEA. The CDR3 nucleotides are TGCAGCGTTGTAGGGCTAGCGAGGGTCACAGATACGCAGTATTTT. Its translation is CSVVGLARVTDTQYF.

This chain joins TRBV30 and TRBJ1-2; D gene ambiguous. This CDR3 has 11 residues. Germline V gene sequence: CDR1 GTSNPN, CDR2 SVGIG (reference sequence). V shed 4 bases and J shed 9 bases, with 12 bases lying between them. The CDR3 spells CAWNLVFSYTF. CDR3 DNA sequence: TGTGCCTGGAACCTAGTATTCAGCTACACCTTC.

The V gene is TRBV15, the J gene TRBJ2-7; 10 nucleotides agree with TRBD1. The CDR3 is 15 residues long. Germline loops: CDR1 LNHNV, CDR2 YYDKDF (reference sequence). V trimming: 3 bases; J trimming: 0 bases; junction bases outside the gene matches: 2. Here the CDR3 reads CATSRDRGDSYEQYF. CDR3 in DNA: TGTGCCACCAGCAGGGACAGGGGGGACTCCTACGAGCAGTACTTC.

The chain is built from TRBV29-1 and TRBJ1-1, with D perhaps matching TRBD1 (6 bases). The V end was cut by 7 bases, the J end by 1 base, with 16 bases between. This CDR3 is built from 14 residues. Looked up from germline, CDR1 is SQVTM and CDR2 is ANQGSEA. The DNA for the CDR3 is TGCAGCGCCGTCTTGGGACACAAGAACACTGAAGCTTTCTTT. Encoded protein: CSAVLGHKNTEAFF.

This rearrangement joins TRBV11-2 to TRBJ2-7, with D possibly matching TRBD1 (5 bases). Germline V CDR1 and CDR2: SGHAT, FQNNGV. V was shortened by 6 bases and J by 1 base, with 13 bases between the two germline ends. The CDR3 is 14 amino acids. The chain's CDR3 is CASRKDSRSYEQYF. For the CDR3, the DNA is TGTGCCAGCAGGAAAGACAGTAGATCCTACGAGCAGTACTTC.

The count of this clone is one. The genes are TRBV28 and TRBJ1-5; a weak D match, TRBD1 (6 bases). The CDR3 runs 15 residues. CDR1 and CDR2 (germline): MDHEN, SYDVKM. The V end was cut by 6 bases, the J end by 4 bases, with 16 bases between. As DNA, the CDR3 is TGTGCCAGCAGCCCTAATAAACAGGGAAATCAGCCCCAGCATTTT. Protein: CASSPNKQGNQPQHF.

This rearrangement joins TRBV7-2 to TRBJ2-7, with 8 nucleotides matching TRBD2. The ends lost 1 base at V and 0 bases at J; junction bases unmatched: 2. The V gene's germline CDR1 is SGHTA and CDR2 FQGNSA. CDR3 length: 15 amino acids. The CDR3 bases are TGTGCCAGCAGCTTAGTCGGGACTAGCTCCTACGAGCAGTACTTC. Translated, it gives CASSLVGTSSYEQYF.

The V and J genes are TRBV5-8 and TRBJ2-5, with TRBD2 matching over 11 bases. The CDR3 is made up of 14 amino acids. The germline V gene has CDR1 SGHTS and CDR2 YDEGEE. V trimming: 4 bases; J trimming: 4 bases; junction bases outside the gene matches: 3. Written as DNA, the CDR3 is TGTGCCAGCAGCCGGACTAGCGGGCTAGAGACCCAGTACTTC. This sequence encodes CASSRTSGLETQYF.

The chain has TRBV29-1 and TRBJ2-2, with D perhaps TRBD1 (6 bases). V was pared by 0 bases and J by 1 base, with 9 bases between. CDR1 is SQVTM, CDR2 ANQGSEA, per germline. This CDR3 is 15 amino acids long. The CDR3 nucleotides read TGCAGCGTTGAAGACAGGGGCCAGAACACCGGGGAGCTGTTTTTT. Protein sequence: CSVEDRGQNTGELFF.

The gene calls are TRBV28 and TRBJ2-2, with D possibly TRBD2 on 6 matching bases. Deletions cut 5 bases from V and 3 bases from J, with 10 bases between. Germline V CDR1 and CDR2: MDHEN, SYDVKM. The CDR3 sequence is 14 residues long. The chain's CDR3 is CASSPWGDTGELFF. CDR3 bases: TGTGCCAGCAGTCCGTGGGGGGACACCGGGGAGCTGTTTTTT.

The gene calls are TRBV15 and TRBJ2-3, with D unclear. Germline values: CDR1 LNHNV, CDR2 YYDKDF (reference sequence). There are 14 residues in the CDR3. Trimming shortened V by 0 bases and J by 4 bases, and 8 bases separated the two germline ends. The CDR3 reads CATSRDNGPDTQYF. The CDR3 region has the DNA TGTGCCACCAGCAGAGATAATGGGCCAGATACGCAGTATTTT.

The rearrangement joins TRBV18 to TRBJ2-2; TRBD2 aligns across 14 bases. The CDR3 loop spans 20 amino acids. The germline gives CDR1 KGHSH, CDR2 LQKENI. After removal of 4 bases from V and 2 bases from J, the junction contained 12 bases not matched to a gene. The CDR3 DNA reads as TGTGCCAGCTCACTATTCCCGGGACTAGCGGGGGACACCAACACCGGGGAGCTGTTTTTT. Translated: CASSLFPGLAGDTNTGELFF.

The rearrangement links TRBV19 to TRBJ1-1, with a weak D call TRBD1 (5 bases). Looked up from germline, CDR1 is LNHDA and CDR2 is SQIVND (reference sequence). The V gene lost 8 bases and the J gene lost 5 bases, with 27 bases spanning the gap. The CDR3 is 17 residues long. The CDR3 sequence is CASLPTGGNLDTTEAFF. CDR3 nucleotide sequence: TGTGCCAGTCTCCCCACCGGGGGGAACTTAGACACTACTGAAGCTTTCTTT.

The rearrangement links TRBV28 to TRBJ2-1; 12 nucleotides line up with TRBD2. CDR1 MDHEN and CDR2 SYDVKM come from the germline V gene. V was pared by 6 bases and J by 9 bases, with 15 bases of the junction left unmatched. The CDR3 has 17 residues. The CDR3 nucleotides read TGTGCCAGCAGAGCCCCTGTTCTAGCGGGAGGGCCGAGTGAGCAGTTCTTC. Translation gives CASRAPVLAGGPSEQFF.